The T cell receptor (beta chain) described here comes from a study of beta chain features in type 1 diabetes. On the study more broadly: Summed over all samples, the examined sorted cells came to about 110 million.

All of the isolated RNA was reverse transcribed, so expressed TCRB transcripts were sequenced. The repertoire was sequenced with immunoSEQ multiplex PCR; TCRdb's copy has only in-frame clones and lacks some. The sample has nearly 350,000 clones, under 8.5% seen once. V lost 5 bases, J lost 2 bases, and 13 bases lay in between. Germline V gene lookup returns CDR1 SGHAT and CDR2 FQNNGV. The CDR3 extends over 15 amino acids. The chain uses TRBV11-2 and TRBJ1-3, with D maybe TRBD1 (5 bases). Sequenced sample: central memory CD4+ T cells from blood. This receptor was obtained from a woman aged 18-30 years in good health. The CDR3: CASSEGRAAGNTIYF. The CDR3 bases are TGTGCCAGCAGCGAGGGGCGCGCGGCTGGAAACACCATATATTTT.